The 26 T cell receptor beta chains below were found in one sample sequenced in a study of cytomegalovirus exposure and HLA in healthy donors. The PCR was carried out with 60 Vbeta primers and 13 Jbeta primers. TCRdb's copy holds only in-frame clones and misses some; the assay was immunoSEQ multiplex PCR. This sample has approximately 100,000 clones, with about 80% found just once. Sequenced sample: PBMCs. All receptors come from a middle-aged man in good health and CMV-seronegative.

The CDR3 loop reads CASRRTVMNTEAFF. DNA for the CDR3: TGTGCCAGCAGGCGGACAGTTATGAACACTGAAGCTTTCTTT. The chain combines TRBV6-4 with TRBJ1-1, with a possible D match to TRBD1 (6 bases). CDR1 MRHNA and CDR2 SNTAGT come from the germline V gene. V was cut by 6 bases and J by 0 bases, with 11 bases left in between. The CDR3 contains 14 residues.

The chain links TRBV19 to TRBJ1-6, with D possibly matching TRBD1 (5 bases). Trimming cost V 7 bases and J 10 bases, with 17 bases left between them. Germline V gene lookup returns CDR1 LNHDA and CDR2 SQIVND (reference sequence). The CDR3 consists of 14 residues. The CDR3 sequence: CASMSFTGNSPLHF. The CDR3 DNA reads as TGTGCCAGTATGTCTTTTACAGGAAACTCACCCCTCCACTTT.

A few counts support this clone. The chain links TRBV4-1 to TRBJ1-1; D may be TRBD1 (6 bases). The CDR3 is 15 amino acids. CDR1 MGHRA and CDR2 YSYEKL come from the germline V gene. Trimming stripped 1 base from V and 4 bases from J, with 13 bases between. This CDR3 reads CASSQGYRESTEAFF. CDR3 sequence (DNA): TGCGCCAGCAGCCAAGGCTACAGGGAAAGCACTGAAGCTTTCTTT.

This clone was recorded once. The chain joins TRBV18 to TRBJ1-1, with a possible D match to TRBD1 (5 bases). This CDR3 spans 16 amino acids. Trimming shortened V by 5 bases and J by 3 bases, and 19 bases separated the two germline ends. Germline V gene sequence: CDR1 KGHSH, CDR2 LQKENI. This CDR3 reads CASSAGRGRADTEAFF. CDR3 in DNA: TGTGCCAGCTCAGCCGGAAGGGGTCGCGCGGACACTGAAGCTTTCTTT.

The rearrangement links TRBV7-9 to TRBJ2-7, with D perhaps TRBD2 (5 bases). V was pared by 5 bases and J by 2 bases, with 19 bases between. CDR1 is SEHNR and CDR2 is FQNEAQ in the germline V gene (reference sequence). CDR3 size: 16 residues. The CDR3 DNA is TGTGCCAGCAGCCCCCCTCCCGGGGTACAACCCTACGAGCAGTACTTC. It yields the protein CASSPPPGVQPYEQYF.

The chain employs TRBV5-8 and TRBJ1-4; TRBD1 matches 7 bases. The CDR3 length is 13 residues. Unmatched junction bases numbered 4, after V lost 4 bases and J lost 7 bases. Germline CDR1 and CDR2: SGHTS and YDEGEE. The CDR3 is CASSTRDSEKLFF. The CDR3 nucleotides read TGTGCCAGCAGCACCCGGGACAGTGAAAAACTGTTTTTT.

The chain links TRBV25-1 to TRBJ1-2, with TRBD1 matching over 7 bases. Per the germline V gene, CDR1 is MGHDK and CDR2 is SYGVNS. V shed 4 bases and J 5 bases; nucleotides not matched to a gene: 4. CDR3 length: 13 residues. CDR3: CASSGTGLYGYTF. The CDR3 coding sequence is TGTGCCAGCAGTGGGACAGGACTATATGGCTACACCTTC.

The chain joins TRBV5-5 to TRBJ2-1; 7 bases align to TRBD1. Germline V gene data show CDR1 as SGHKS and CDR2 as YYEKEE (reference sequence). There are 16 residues in the CDR3. The J segment lost 6 bases and the V segment lost 1 base, leaving 10 bases of the junction unmatched. The CDR3 bases are TGTGCCAGCAGCTTGAGGGGTGATGCAGGGGGCAATGAGCAGTTCTTC. Its translation is CASSLRGDAGGNEQFF.

On this clone itself: Other nucleotide sequences from this sample produce the same CDR3. The chain joins TRBV5-4 to TRBJ2-7; the match to TRBD1 covers 8 bases. The CDR3 loop spans 13 amino acids. V lost 7 bases, J lost 7 bases, and 10 bases stayed unmatched. Germline V gene sequence: CDR1 SGHNT, CDR2 YYREEE (reference sequence). CDR3 region: CASSGGGSSEQYV. The CDR3 region has the DNA TGTGCCAGCTCAGGGGGCGGAAGTTCTGAGCAGTACGTC.

Only a few counts were recorded for this clone. V usage is TRBV11-2 and J usage is TRBJ2-5, with 9 bases that match TRBD2. Germline lookup yields CDR1 SGHAT and CDR2 FQNNGV. V dropped 0 bases and J dropped 7; count of bases not matched to a gene: 6. This CDR3 has 15 amino acids. The CDR3 DNA is TGTGCCAGCAGCTTAGAGGCGGGGGGGCCAGTGACCCAGTACTTC. As protein: CASSLEAGGPVTQYF. The full variable domain, in which reference TRBV11-2 and TRBJ2-5 provide the parts outside the CDR3, is EAGVAQSPRYKIIEKRQSVAFWCNPISGHATLYWYQQILGQGPKLLIQFQNNGVVDDSQLPKDRFSAERLKGVDSTLKIQPAKLEDSAVYLCASSLEAGGPVTQYFGPGTRLLVL.

The chain combines TRBV4-2 with TRBJ2-4, with 9 positions matching TRBD1. Trimming removed 1 base from V and 0 bases from J; junction bases left unmatched: 7. The CDR3 runs to 18 residues. Per germline, CDR1 LGHNA and CDR2 YNFKEQ. The CDR3 sequence is CASSQGNGTGLAKNIQYF. The CDR3 DNA is TGTGCCAGCAGCCAAGGAAACGGGACAGGGCTAGCCAAAAACATTCAGTACTTC.

This rearrangement joins TRBV18 to TRBJ1-1, with D unresolved. CDR3 length: 13 residues. Trimming took 4 bases from V and 9 from J, leaving 15 bases between them. The germline V gene has CDR1 KGHSH and CDR2 LQKENI. DNA of the CDR3: TGTGCCAGCTCACGTGAGGTAAACGACCAAGCTTTCTTT. Translation: CASSREVNDQAFF.

The chain employs TRBV30 and TRBJ2-3; 7 bases match TRBD1. This CDR3 has 14 residues. The ends lost 6 bases at V and 1 base at J; junction bases unmatched: 7. Germline assignment: CDR1 GTSNPN and CDR2 SVGIG (reference sequence). The CDR3 sequence: CACTTGLGTDTQYF. The CDR3 nucleotides read TGTGCCTGCACGACAGGGCTCGGCACAGATACGCAGTATTTT. The full variable domain, rest sourced from reference TRBV30 and TRBJ2-3, is SQTIHQWPATLVQPVGSPLSLECTVEGTSNPNLYWYRQAAGRGLQLLFYSVGIGQISSEVPQNLSASRPQDRQFILSSKKLLLSDSGFYLCACTTGLGTDTQYFGPGTRLTVL.

CDR3 amino acids: CASSTSQGGYGYTF. The DNA for the CDR3 is TGTGCCAGCAGCACGTCACAGGGGGGATATGGCTACACCTTC. The chain combines TRBV5-5 with TRBJ1-2, with TRBD1 matching 8 bases. Germline CDR1 reads SGHKS; CDR2 reads YYEKEE (reference sequence). CDR3 size: 14 residues. V shed 4 bases, J shed 5 bases, and the junction held 7 bases outside the gene matches.

The CDR3 coding sequence is TGTGCCAGCAGCGGCGGAAGGGGAAACACCATATATTTT. Amino acid sequence: CASSGGRGNTIYF. V is TRBV9 and J is TRBJ1-3; D is unresolved. The V gene's germline CDR1 is SGDLS and CDR2 YYNGEE. The CDR3 runs 13 residues. Trimming left V 3 bases short and J 4 bases short, with 8 bases between. Using reference TRBV9 and TRBJ1-3 for the parts outside the CDR3, the full variable domain is DSGVTQTPKHLITATGQRVTLRCSPRSGDLSVYWYQQSLDQGLQFLIQYYNGEERAKGNILERFSAQQFPDLHSELNLSSLELGDSALYFCASSGGRGNTIYFGEGSWLTVV.

This chain uses TRBV6-6 with TRBJ2-5, with TRBD2 matching over 7 bases. CDR1 is MNHNY, CDR2 SVGAGI, per germline (reference sequence). V was pared by 0 bases and J by 3 bases, with 1 base of the junction left unmatched. This CDR3 is 14 amino acids long. CDR3 DNA sequence: TGTGCCAGCAGTTACTCTGGGACTAAAGAGACCCAGTACTTC. This encodes CASSYSGTKETQYF.

The V call is TRBV6-1, the J call TRBJ2-2; the D gene is possibly TRBD1 (6 bases). This CDR3 is built from 14 residues. CDR1 is MNHNS and CDR2 is SASEGT in the germline V gene. Trimming shortened V by 4 bases and J by 4 bases, and 10 bases separated the two germline ends. CDR3 loop: CASSVEGGTGELFF. DNA for the CDR3: TGTGCCAGCAGTGTGGAAGGGGGCACCGGGGAGCTGTTTTTT.

CDR3 amino acids: CAWGPQTPTANYGYTF. CDR3 DNA: TGTGCCTGGGGCCCCCAAACCCCGACAGCTAACTATGGCTACACCTTC. The chain combines TRBV30 with TRBJ1-2; D might be TRBD1 (5 bases). The germline CDR1 and CDR2 sequences are GTSNPN and SVGIG (reference sequence). Trimming took off 5 bases at V and 0 bases at J, with 19 bases between the two ends. The length of the CDR3 is 16 residues.

The chain uses TRBV7-8 and TRBJ2-5; 8 bases agree with TRBD1. The germline CDR1 and CDR2 sequences are SGHVS and FQNEAQ. There are 14 residues in the CDR3. J lost 5 bases, V lost 5 bases, and 7 bases had no gene match. The CDR3 is CASSPGQEVETQYF. The CDR3 nucleotides read TGTGCCAGCAGCCCGGGACAGGAGGTCGAGACCCAGTACTTC. Full variable domain (rest looked up from reference TRBV7-8 and TRBJ2-5): GAGVSQSPRYKVAKRGQDVALRCDPISGHVSLFWYQQALGQGPEFLTYFQNEAQLDKSGLPSDRFFAERPEGSVSTLKIQRTQQEDSAVYLCASSPGQEVETQYFGPGTRLLVL.

The J gene is TRBJ2-5, the V gene TRBV2; tentative D call: TRBD2 (5 bases). In germline, CDR1 is SNHLY, CDR2 FYNNEI. The germline V and J ends were trimmed by 4 bases and 2 bases, with 11 bases remaining between them. This CDR3 has 14 amino acids. CDR3 sequence reads: CASSGTRNQETQYF. The CDR3 DNA reads TGTGCCAGCAGTGGTACTAGAAATCAAGAGACCCAGTACTTC.

J is TRBJ2-5 and V is TRBV5-4; 10 bases line up with TRBD1. Per the germline V gene, CDR1 is SGHNT and CDR2 is YYREEE (reference sequence). CDR3 length equals 15 residues. Germline trimming cut 4 bases from V and 5 bases from J; bases unmatched to any gene: 8. CDR3 region: CASSRPGQGTETQYF. The CDR3 coding sequence is TGTGCCAGCAGCAGACCGGGACAGGGGACGGAGACCCAGTACTTC.

Worth noting for this clone: At one end the junction does not follow the germline gene, possibly because of a read error. The chain combines TRBV7-9 with TRBJ1-2, with TRBD1 identical over 7 bases. In germline, CDR1 is SEHNR, CDR2 FQNEAQ (reference sequence). This CDR3 region has 13 residues. CDR3 residues: CSSSSDGQAGYTF. The CDR3 DNA reads as TGTTCCAGCAGCTCGGACGGACAGGCAGGCTACACCTTC.

V and J are TRBV7-3 and TRBJ1-1; 8 bases fit TRBD1. After removal of 5 bases from V and 6 bases from J, the junction contained 8 bases not matched to a gene. The CDR3 length is 14 residues. CDR1 and CDR2 from the germline V gene are SGHTA and FQGTGA. CDR3 loop: CASSLGQGSAEAFF. The CDR3 DNA sequence: TGTGCCAGCAGCCTAGGACAGGGAAGTGCTGAAGCTTTCTTT.

This clone has a handful of counts. The chain links TRBV2 to TRBJ1-2; D not certain. The germline gives CDR1 SNHLY, CDR2 FYNNEI. Trimming took 5 bases from V and 6 from J, leaving 13 bases between them. This CDR3 is built from 13 residues. The DNA of the CDR3 is TGTGCCAGCAGTCCCGAAAAGAGTAATGGCTACACCTTC. Protein sequence: CASSPEKSNGYTF.

On this clone itself: Other DNA sequences of this sample code for an identical CDR3. V is TRBV11-2 and J is TRBJ2-2, with 14 bases identical to TRBD2. The CDR3 is 18 residues long. Germline values: CDR1 SGHAT, CDR2 FQNNGV. Trimming removed 5 bases from V and 5 bases from J; junction bases left unmatched: 10. CDR3 sequence reads: CASSPRLAGGRKTGELFF. The CDR3 DNA reads as TGTGCCAGCAGCCCGAGACTAGCGGGGGGGCGAAAGACCGGGGAGCTGTTTTTT.

This chain joins TRBV7-9 and TRBJ2-5; D may be TRBD2 (5 bases). Trimming pared 5 bases from V and 4 bases from J, leaving 17 bases between. This CDR3 contains 15 residues. The germline gives CDR1 SEHNR, CDR2 FQNEAQ (reference sequence). The CDR3 bases are TGTGCCAGCAGCCCAATACCGGGGAGACCAGAGACCCAGTACTTC. Translating gives CASSPIPGRPETQYF.